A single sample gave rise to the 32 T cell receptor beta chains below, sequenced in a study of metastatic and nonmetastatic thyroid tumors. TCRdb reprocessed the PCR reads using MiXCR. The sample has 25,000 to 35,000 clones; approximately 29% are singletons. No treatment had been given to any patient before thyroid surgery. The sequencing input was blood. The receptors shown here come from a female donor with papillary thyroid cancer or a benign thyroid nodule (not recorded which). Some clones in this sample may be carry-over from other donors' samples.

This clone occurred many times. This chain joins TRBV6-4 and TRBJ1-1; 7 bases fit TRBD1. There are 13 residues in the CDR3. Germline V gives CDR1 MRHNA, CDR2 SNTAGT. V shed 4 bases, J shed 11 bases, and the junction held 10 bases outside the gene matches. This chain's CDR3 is CASSAEPTGWAFF. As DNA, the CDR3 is TGTGCCAGCAGTGCCGAGCCGACAGGGTGGGCTTTCTTT.

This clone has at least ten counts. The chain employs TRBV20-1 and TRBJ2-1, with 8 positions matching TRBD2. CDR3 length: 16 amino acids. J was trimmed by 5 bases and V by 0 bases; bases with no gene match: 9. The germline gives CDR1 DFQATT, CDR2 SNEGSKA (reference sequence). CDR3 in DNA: TGCAGTGCTAGAGAGTGGAGCGGGAGCCTCCACAATGAGCAGTTCTTC. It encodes CSAREWSGSLHNEQFF.

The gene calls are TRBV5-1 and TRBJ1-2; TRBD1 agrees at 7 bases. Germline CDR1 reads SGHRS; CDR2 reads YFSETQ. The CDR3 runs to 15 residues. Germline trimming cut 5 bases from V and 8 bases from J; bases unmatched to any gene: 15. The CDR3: CASRRPRQGASGYTF. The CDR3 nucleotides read TGCGCCAGCAGACGCCCCCGACAGGGTGCGAGCGGCTACACCTTC.

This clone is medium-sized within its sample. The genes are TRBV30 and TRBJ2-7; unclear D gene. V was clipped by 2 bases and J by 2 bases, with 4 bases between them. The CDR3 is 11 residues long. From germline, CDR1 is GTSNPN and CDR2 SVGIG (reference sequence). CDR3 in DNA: TGTGCCTGGAGTCAAACCTACGAGCAGTACTTC. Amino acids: CAWSQTYEQYF.

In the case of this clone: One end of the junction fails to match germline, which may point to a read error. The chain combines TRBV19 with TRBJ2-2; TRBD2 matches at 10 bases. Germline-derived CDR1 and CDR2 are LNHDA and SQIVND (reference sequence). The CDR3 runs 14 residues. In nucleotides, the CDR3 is TGTGCCAGTACTATTACTAGCGGGGCCGGGGATCTGTTTTTT. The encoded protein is CASTITSGAGDLFF.

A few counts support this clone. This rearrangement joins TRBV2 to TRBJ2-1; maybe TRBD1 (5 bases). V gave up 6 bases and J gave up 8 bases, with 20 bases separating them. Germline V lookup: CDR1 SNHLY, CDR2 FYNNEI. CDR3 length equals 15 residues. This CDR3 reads CASRDLEGADDEQFF. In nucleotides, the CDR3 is TGTGCCAGCAGAGACCTAGAAGGGGCTGACGATGAGCAGTTCTTC. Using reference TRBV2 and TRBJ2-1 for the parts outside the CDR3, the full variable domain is EPEVTQTPSHQVTQMGQEVILRCVPISNHLYFYWYRQILGQKVEFLVSFYNNEISEKSEIFDDQFSVERPDGSNFTLKIRSTKLEDSAMYFCASRDLEGADDEQFFGPGTRLTVL.

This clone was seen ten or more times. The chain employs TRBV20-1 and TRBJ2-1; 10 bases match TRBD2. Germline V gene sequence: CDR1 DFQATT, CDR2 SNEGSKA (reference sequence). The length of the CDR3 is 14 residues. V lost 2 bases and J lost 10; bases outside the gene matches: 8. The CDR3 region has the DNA TGCAGTGCTAGATTGAGTAGCGGGAGGAACGAGCAGTTCTTC. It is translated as CSARLSSGRNEQFF.

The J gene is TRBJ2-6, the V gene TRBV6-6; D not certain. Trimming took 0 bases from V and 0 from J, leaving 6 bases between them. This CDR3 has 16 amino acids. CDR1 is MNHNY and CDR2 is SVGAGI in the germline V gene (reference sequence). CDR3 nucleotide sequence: TGTGCCAGCAGTTACTCGAGTCTCTCTGGGGCCAACGTCCTGACTTTC. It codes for CASSYSSLSGANVLTF.

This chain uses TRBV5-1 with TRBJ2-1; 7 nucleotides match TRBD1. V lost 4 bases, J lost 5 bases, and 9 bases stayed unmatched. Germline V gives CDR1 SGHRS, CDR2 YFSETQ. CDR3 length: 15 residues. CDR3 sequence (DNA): TGCGCCAGCAGCCTACAGGGGTTGATCCACAATGAGCAGTTCTTC. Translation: CASSLQGLIHNEQFF.

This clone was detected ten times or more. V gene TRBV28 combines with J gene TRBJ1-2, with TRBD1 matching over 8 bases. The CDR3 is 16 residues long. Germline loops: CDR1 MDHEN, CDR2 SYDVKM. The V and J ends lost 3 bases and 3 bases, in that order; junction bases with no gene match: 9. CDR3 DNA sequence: TGTGCCAGCAGTTTCGAAAGTAAGGGACAGGACTATGGCTACACCTTC. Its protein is CASSFESKGQDYGYTF.

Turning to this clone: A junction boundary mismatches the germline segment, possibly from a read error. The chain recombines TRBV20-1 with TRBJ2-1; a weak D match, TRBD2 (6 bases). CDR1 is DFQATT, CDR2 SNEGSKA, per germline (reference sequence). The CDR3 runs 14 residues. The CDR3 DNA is TGCAGTGCAACGGCGGGACCGGATTACATTGAGCAGTTCTTC. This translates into CSATAGPDYIEQFF.

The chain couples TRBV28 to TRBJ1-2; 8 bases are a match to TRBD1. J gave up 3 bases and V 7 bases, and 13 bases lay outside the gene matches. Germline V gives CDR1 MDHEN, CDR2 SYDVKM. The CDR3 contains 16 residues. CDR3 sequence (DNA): TGTGCCAGCATGGCAGGGGGCGCTGGTGATTACTATGGCTACACCTTC. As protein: CASMAGGAGDYYGYTF.

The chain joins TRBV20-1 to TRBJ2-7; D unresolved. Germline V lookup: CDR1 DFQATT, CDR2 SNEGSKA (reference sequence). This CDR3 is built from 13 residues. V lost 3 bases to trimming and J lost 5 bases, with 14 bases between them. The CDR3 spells CSASYVGLDEQYF. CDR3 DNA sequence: TGCAGTGCTAGTTACGTAGGGTTAGACGAGCAGTACTTC.

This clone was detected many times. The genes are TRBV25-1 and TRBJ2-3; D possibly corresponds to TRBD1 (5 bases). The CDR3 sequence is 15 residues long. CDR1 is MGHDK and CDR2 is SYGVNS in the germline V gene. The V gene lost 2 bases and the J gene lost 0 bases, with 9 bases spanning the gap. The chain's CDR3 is CASSEGQGSTDTQYF. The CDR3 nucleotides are TGTGCCAGCAGTGAAGGGCAGGGAAGCACAGATACGCAGTATTTT. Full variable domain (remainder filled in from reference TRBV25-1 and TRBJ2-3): EADIYQTPRYLVIGTGKKITLECSQTMGHDKMYWYQQDPGMELHLIHYSYGVNSTEKGDLSSESTVSRIRTEHFPLTLESARPSHTSQYLCASSEGQGSTDTQYFGPGTRLTVL.

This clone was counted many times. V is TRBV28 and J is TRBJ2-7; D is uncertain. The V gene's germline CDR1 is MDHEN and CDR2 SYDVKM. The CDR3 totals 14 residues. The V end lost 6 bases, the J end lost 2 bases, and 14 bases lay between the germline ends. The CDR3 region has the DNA TGTGCCAGCAGCCCTCTGGCTATCACCTACGAGCAGTACTTC. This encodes CASSPLAITYEQYF.

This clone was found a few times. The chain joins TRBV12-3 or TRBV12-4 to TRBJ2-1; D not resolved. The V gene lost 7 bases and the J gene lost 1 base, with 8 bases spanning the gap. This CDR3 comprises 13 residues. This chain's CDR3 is CASISLSYNEQFF. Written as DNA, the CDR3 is TGTGCCAGCATCTCTCTTTCCTACAATGAGCAGTTCTTC.

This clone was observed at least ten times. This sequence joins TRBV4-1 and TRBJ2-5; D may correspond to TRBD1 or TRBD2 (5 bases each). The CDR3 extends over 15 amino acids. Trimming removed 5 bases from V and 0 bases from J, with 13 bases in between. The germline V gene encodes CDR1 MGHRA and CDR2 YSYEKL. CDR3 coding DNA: TGCGCCAGCAGCGACCGGGACGCCAACCAAGAGACCCAGTACTTC. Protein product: CASSDRDANQETQYF.

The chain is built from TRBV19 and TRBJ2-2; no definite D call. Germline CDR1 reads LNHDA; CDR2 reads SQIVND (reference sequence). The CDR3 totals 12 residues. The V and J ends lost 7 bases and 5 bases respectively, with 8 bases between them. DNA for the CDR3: TGTGCCAGTAAGCCGAGGACCGGGGAGCTGTTTTTT. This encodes CASKPRTGELFF. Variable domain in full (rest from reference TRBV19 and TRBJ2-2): DGGITQSPKYLFRKEGQNVTLSCEQNLNHDAMYWYRQDPGQGLRLIYYSQIVNDFQKGDIAEGYSVSREKKESFPLTVTSAQKNPTAFYLCASKPRTGELFFGEGSRLTVL.

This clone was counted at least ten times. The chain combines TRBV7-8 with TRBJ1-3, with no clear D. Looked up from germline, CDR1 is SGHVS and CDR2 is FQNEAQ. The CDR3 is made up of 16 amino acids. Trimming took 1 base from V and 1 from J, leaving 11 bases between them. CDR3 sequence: CASSLEAASSGNTIYF. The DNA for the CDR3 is TGTGCCAGCAGCTTAGAAGCAGCCTCATCTGGAAACACCATATATTTT.

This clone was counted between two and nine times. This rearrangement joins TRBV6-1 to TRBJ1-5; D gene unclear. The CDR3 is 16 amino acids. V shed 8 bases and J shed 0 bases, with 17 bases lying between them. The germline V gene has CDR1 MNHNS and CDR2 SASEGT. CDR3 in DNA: TGTGCCAGCGCCCCTTCAACGGGCTATAGCAATCAGCCCCAGCATTTT. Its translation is CASAPSTGYSNQPQHF.

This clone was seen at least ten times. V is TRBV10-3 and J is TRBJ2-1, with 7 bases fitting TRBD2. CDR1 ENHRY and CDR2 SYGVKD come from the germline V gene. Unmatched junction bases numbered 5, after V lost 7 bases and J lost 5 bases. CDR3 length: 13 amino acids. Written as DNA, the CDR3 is TGTGCCATCACGGGGGGTACAGACAATGAGCAGTTCTTC. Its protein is CAITGGTDNEQFF.

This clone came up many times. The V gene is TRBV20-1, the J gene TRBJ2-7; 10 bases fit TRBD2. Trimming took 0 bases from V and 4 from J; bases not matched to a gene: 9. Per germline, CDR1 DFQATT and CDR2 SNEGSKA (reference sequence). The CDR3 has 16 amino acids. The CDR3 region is CSARDIVAGGIYEQYF. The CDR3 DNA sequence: TGCAGTGCTAGAGATATAGTAGCGGGAGGAATATACGAGCAGTACTTC.

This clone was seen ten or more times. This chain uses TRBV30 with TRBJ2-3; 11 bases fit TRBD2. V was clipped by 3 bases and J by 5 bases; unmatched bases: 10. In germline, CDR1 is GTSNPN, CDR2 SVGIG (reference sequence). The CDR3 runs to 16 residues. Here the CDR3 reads CAWSERLAGPGDTQYF. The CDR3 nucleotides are TGTGCCTGGAGCGAACGACTAGCGGGGCCCGGAGATACGCAGTATTTT.

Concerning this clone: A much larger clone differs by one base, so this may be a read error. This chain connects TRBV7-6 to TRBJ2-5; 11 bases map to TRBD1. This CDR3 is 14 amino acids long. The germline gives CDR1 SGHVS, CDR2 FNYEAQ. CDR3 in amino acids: CACSPDRGRETQYF. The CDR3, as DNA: TGTGCCTGCAGCCCGGACAGGGGGCGGGAGACCCAGTACTTC.

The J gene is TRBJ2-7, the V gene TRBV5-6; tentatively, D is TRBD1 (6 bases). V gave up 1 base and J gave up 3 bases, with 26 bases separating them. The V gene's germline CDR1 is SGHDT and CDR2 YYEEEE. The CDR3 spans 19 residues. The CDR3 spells CASSLSDGVVGGYYYEQYF. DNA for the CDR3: TGTGCCAGCAGCTTGTCCGACGGAGTGGTAGGGGGATACTACTACGAGCAGTACTTC.

The CDR3 region has the DNA TGTGCCTGGAGCGGGAGGTACAATGAGCAGTTCTTC. Encoded protein: CAWSGRYNEQFF. The V and J genes are TRBV30 and TRBJ2-1; TRBD2 matches at 7 bases. CDR1 and CDR2 (germline): GTSNPN, SVGIG (reference sequence). CDR3 length: 12 amino acids. The V and J ends lost 3 bases and 4 bases, in that order; junction bases with no gene match: 0.

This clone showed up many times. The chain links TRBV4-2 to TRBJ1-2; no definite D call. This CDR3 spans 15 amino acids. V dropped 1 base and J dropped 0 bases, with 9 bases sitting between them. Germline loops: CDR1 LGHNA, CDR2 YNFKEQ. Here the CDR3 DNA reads TGTGCCAGCAGCCAAGCGCAGGACTCTAACTATGGCTACACCTTC. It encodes CASSQAQDSNYGYTF.

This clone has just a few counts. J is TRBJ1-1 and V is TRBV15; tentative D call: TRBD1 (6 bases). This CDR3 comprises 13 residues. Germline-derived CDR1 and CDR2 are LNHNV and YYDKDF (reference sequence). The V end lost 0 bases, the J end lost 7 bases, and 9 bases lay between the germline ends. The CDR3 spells CATSREGGGEAFF. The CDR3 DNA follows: TGTGCCACCAGCAGAGAAGGAGGGGGTGAAGCTTTCTTT.

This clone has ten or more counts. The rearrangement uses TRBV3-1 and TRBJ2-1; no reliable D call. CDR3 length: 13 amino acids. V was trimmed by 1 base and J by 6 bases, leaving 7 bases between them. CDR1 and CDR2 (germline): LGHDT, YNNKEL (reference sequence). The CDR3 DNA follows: TGTGCCAGCAGCCAAGCTATGGGCAATGAGCAGTTCTTC. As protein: CASSQAMGNEQFF.

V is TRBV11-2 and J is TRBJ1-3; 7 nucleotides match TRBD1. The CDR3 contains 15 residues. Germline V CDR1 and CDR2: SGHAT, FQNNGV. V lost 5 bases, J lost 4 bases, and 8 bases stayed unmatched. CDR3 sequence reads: CASSPYSTGGNTIYF. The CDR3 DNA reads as TGTGCCAGCAGCCCGTACTCGACAGGGGGAAACACCATATATTTT.

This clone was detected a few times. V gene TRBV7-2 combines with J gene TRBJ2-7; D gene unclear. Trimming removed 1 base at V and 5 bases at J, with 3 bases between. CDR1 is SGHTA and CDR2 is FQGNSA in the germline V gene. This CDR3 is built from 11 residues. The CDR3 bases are TGTGCCAGCAGCTTAGACCACGAGCAGTACTTC. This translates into CASSLDHEQYF.

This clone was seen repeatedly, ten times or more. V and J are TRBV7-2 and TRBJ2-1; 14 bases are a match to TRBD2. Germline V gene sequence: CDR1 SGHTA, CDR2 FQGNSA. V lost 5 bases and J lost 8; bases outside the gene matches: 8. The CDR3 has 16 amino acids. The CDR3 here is CASSPKTSGRADEQFF. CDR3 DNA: TGTGCCAGCAGCCCAAAGACTAGCGGGAGGGCGGATGAGCAGTTCTTC.